These T cell receptor beta chains were read from a single sample in a study of cytomegalovirus exposure and HLA in healthy donors. TCRdb's copy holds only in-frame clones and misses some; the assay was immunoSEQ multiplex PCR. The sample consists of roughly 200,000 clones, around four fifths of them appearing once. Sequencing was carried out using PBMCs. Receptors originate from a woman aged 55-69 years in good health and CMV-seropositive. Both conserved end residues are part of each CDR3. D genes are given only for firm matches.

d_call: .
v_call: TRBV28
cdr3_aa: CASSLVRNEKLFF

d_call: .
v_call: TRBV7-6
cdr3_aa: CASSPSQGEVATEAFF

d_call: TRBD1
v_call: TRBV28
cdr3_aa: CASTGQGAVNEQFF

d_call: TRBD1
v_call: TRBV2
cdr3_aa: CASSEGQGAVGEQYF

d_call: .
v_call: TRBV7-2
cdr3_aa: CASSIRQGGTGELFF

d_call: .
v_call: TRBV19
cdr3_aa: CASTDPESGRQQFF

d_call: .
v_call: TRBV6-4
cdr3_aa: CASSPQANTEAFF

d_call: TRBD2
v_call: TRBV5-1
cdr3_aa: CASSGMTSGGPETQYF

d_call: .
v_call: TRBV9
cdr3_aa: CASSKPYSEQFF

d_call: .
v_call: TRBV7-3
cdr3_aa: CASSLWRGYEQYF

d_call: .
v_call: TRBV5-4
cdr3_aa: CASSLDSSGANVLTF

d_call: TRBD2
v_call: TRBV11-3
cdr3_aa: CASRPSSGTGELFF

d_call: .
v_call: TRBV7-8
cdr3_aa: CASTPKGGSSGELFF

d_call: TRBD2
v_call: TRBV30
cdr3_aa: CAWSVRGDEQYF

d_call: .
v_call: TRBV4-2
cdr3_aa: CASSPSRNTGELFF